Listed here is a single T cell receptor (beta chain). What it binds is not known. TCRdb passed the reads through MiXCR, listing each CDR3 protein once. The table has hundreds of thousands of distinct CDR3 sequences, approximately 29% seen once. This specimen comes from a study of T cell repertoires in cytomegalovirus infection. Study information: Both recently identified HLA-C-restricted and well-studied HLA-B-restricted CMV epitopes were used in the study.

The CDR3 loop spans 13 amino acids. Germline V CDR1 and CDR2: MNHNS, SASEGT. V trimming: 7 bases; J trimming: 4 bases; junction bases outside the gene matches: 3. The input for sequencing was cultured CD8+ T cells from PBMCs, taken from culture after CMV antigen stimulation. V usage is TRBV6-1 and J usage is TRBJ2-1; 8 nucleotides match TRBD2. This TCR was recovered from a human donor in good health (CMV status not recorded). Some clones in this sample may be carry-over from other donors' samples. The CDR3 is CASKPSGYNEQFF. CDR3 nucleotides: TGTGCCAGCAAGCCTAGCGGGTACAATGAGCAGTTCTTC.